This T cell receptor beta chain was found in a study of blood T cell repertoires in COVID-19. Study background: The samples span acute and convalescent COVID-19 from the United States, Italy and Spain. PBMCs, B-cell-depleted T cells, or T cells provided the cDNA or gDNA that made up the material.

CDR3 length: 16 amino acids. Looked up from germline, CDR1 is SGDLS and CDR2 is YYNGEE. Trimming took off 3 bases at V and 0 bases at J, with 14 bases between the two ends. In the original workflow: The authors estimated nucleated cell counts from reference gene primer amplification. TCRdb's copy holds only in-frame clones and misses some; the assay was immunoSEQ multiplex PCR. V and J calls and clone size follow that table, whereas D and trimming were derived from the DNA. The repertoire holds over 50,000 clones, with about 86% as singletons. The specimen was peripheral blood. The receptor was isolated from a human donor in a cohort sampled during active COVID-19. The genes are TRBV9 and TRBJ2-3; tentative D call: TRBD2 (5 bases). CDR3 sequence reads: CASSGQRLSSTDTQYF. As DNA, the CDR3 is TGTGCCAGCAGCGGACAAAGACTATCTAGCACAGATACGCAGTATTTT.